Listed below are T cell receptor beta chains from one sample, sequenced in a study of T-cell reconstitution after alpha-beta-depleted transplantation in children. TCRdb re-called the PCR reads through MiXCR, storing one row per CDR3 protein. The sample holds approximately 350,000 distinct CDR3 sequences, roughly 15% seen once. The specimen comprised PBMCs, sampled from the stem cell graft. Receptors originate from a human donor who donated a stem cell graft to a child with Fanconi anemia. CDR3s include the opening cysteine and the closing phenylalanine or tryptophan. The order of the fields is CDR3 length, clone size, V gene, D gene, J gene, CDR3 protein, CDR3 DNA. D genes are given only for firm matches. Clone sizes are given selectively: once, few, many, or a class where the clone is expanded.

12,few,TRBV5-1,NA,TRBJ1-2,CASSSGESGYTF,TGCGCCAGCAGCTCAGGGGAGAGCGGCTACACCTTC
12,NA,TRBV29-1,NA,TRBJ2-5,CSVEDPGETQYF,TGCAGCGTTGAAGATCCAGGGGAGACCCAGTACTTC
16,NA,TRBV12-3/TRBV12-4,NA,TRBJ2-3,CASTSQGIRLPDTQYF,TGTGCCAGCACGTCCCAAGGGATCCGTCTACCGGATACGCAGTATTTT
11,few,TRBV6-5,NA,TRBJ2-7,CASSQAEEQYF,TGTGCCAGCAGTCAGGCGGAAGAGCAGTACTTC
12,NA,TRBV20-1,NA,TRBJ1-1,CSAVGPNRRAFF,TGCAGTGCTGTGGGCCCGAATCGCCGAGCTTTCTTT
12,many,TRBV12-3/TRBV12-4,NA,TRBJ1-1,CASRSLRDGAFF,TGTGCCAGCAGGTCCCTCCGGGATGGAGCTTTCTTT
17,many,TRBV7-2,TRBD1,TRBJ2-1,CASRGPEEGQGPWEQFF,TGTGCCAGCAGGGGACCCGAGGAGGGACAGGGACCCTGGGAGCAGTTCTTC
15,NA,TRBV25-1,NA,TRBJ1-1,CASSEFGTPNTEAFF,TGTGCCAGCAGTGAATTTGGGACACCGAACACTGAAGCTTTCTTT
12,few,TRBV10-1,NA,TRBJ1-4,CASSGDNEKLFF,TGCGCCAGCAGCGGGGACAATGAAAAACTGTTTTTT
14,few,TRBV4-2,NA,TRBJ1-1,CASSIGGVGTEAFF,TGTGCCAGCAGTATAGGAGGGGTGGGCACTGAAGCTTTCTTT
14,many,TRBV12-3/TRBV12-4,NA,TRBJ2-2,CASGTNRATGELFF,TGTGCCAGCGGAACCAACAGGGCCACCGGGGAGCTGTTTTTT
16,many,TRBV7-7,NA,TRBJ2-1,CASSLVPGTPGNEQFF,TGTGCTAGCAGCTTAGTCCCCGGGACCCCAGGCAATGAGCAGTTCTTC